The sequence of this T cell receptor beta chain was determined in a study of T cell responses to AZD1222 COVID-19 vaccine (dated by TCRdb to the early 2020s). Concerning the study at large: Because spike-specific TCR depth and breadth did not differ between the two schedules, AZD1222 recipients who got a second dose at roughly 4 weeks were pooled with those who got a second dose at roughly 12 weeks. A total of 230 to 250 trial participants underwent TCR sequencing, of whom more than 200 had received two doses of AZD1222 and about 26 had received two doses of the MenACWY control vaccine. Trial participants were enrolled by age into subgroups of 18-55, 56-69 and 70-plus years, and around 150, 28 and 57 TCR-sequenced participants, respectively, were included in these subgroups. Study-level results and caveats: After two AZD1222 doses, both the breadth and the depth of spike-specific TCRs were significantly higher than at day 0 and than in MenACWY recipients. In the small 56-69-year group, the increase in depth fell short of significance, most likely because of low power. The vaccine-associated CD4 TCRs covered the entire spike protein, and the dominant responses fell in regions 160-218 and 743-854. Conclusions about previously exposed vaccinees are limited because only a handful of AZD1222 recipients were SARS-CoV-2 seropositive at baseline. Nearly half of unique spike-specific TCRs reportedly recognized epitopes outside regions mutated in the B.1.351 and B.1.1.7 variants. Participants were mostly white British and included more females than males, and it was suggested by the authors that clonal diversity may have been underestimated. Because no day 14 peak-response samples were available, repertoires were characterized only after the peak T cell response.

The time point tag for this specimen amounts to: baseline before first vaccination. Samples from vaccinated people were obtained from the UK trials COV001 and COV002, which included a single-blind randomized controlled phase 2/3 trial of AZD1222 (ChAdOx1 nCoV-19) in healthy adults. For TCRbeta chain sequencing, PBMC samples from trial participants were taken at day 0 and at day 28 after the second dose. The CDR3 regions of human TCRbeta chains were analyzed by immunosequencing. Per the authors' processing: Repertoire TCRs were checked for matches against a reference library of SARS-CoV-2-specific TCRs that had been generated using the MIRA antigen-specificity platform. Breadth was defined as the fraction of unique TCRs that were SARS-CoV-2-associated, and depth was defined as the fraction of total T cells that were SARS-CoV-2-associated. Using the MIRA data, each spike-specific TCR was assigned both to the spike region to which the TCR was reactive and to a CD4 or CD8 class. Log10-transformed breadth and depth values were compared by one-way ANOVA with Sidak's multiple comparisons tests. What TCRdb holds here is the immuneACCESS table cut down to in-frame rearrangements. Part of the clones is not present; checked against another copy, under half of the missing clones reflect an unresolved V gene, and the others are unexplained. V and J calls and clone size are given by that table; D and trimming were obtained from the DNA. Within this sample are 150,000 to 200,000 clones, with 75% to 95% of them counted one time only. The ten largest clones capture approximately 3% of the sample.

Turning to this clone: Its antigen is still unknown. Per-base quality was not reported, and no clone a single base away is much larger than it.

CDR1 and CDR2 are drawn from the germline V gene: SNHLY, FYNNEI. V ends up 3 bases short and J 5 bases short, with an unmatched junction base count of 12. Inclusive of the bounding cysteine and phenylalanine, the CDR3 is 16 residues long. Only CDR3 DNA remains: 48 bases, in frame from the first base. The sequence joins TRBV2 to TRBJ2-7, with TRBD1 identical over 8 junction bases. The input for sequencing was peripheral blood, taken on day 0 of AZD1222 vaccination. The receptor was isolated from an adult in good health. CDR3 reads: CASSDPSRQGPNEQYF. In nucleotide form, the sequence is TGTGCCAGCAGTGACCCCTCCCGACAGGGGCCCAACGAGCAGTACTTC.